This T cell receptor beta chain was identified in a study of shared clonotypes between healthy human individuals. Study observations and caveats: Some naive CD4 clonotypes, about 5.5%, turned up in common across several donors.

On this clone: Its matching antigen is unknown.

TCRdb keeps only in-frame clones here, not all; method: immunoSEQ multiplex PCR. The sample has about 980,000 clones; 60% to 85% are singletons. The sequencing input was memory CD4+ T cells sorted from blood. Regarding subset: CD45RA-negative fraction. The receptor was derived from a man between 18 and 35 years old in good health.

DNA for the CDR3: TGCGCCAGCAGCGTGGACAGGGGGTTTGAAGAGACCCAGTACTTC. This codes for CASSVDRGFEETQYF. This rearrangement joins TRBV5-1 to TRBJ2-5, with 10 positions matching TRBD1. V was pared by 4 bases and J by 3 bases, with 6 bases of the junction left unmatched. Germline loops: CDR1 SGHRS, CDR2 YFSETQ. The CDR3 is made up of 15 amino acids. Complete variable domain (other parts from reference TRBV5-1 and TRBJ2-5): KAGVTQTPRYLIKTRGQQVTLSCSPISGHRSVSWYQQTPGQGLQFLFEYFSETQRNKGNFPGRFSGRQFSNSRSEMNVSTLELGDSALYLCASSVDRGFEETQYFGPGTRLLVL.